The 9 T cell receptor beta chains given below trace back to one sample, sequenced in a study of cytomegalovirus exposure and HLA in healthy donors. Use of 60 Vbeta and 13 Jbeta primers characterized the PCR. TCRdb's table, derived via immunoSEQ multiplex PCR, lists solely in-frame clones and lacks some. This table has roughly 180,000 clones, roughly 8.7% appearing once. The sample taken for sequencing was PBMCs. All receptors derive from a woman aged 25 to 39 in good health and CMV-seropositive.

This clone was observed a handful of times. One end of the junction is discordant with germline, which a read error may explain. The chain has TRBV7-6 and TRBJ2-6; no clear D. The CDR3 is 15 amino acids. CDR1 is SGHVS and CDR2 is FNYEAQ in the germline V gene. The CDR3 spells CASSFSSSGANVLTF. CDR3 coding DNA: TGTGCCAGCAGCTTTAGCAGCTCTGGTGCCAACGTCCTGACTTTC.

Only a few counts were recorded for this clone. This chain uses TRBV30 with TRBJ1-5, with D tentatively TRBD1 (5 bases). This CDR3 is built from 14 residues. Germline V gene lookup returns CDR1 GTSNPN and CDR2 SVGIG (reference sequence). V lost 7 bases and J lost 4, with 17 bases in between. CDR3 sequence (DNA): TGTGCCTCCGGAAGGGGTAGTGAAAATCAGCCCCAGCATTTT. It translates to CASGRGSENQPQHF.

The chain carries TRBV2 and TRBJ1-2; TRBD1 aligns across 7 bases. The CDR3 sequence is 14 residues long. V dropped 7 bases and J dropped 4; count of bases not matched to a gene: 9. The germline CDR1 and CDR2 sequences are SNHLY and FYNNEI. CDR3 amino acids: CASTDWTGVYGYTF. CDR3 DNA sequence: TGTGCCAGCACCGACTGGACAGGCGTCTATGGCTACACCTTC.

This rearrangement joins TRBV19 to TRBJ2-2, with TRBD2 matching over 7 bases. J was trimmed by 1 base and V by 7 bases; bases with no gene match: 9. Looked up from germline, CDR1 is LNHDA and CDR2 is SQIVND (reference sequence). The CDR3 extends over 16 amino acids. The CDR3 spells CASTTGSGVNTGELFF. In DNA, the CDR3 is TGTGCCAGTACCACCGGAAGCGGGGTGAACACCGGGGAGCTGTTTTTT.

This clone was detected only a few times. V gene TRBV2 combines with J gene TRBJ1-5; D might be TRBD1 (6 bases). Germline V gene sequence: CDR1 SNHLY, CDR2 FYNNEI. V was cut by 6 bases and J by 2 bases, with 8 bases left in between. The CDR3 spans 13 residues. For the CDR3, the DNA is TGTGCCAGCAGGGACAGCCGCAATCAGCCCCAGCATTTT. This encodes CASRDSRNQPQHF.

The genes are TRBV27 and TRBJ2-1; TRBD1 matches 7 bases. The CDR3 length is 14 residues. Looked up from germline, CDR1 is MNHEY and CDR2 is SMNVEV (reference sequence). J gave up 4 bases and V 3 bases, and 3 bases lay outside the gene matches. The CDR3 DNA sequence: TGTGCCAGCAGTTTTGGGACAGCTTACAATGAGCAGTTCTTC. Translation gives CASSFGTAYNEQFF.

This clone has only a few counts. The chain is built from TRBV5-6 and TRBJ2-3; TRBD2 matches at 12 bases. Unmatched junction bases numbered 8, after V lost 4 bases and J lost 8 bases. There are 15 residues in the CDR3. Germline loops: CDR1 SGHDT, CDR2 YYEEEE. The CDR3, as DNA: TGTGCCAGCAGCCGCCCAGGACTAGCGGGATTTACGCAGTATTTT. Translated, it gives CASSRPGLAGFTQYF.

This clone was detected a few times. The chain carries TRBV4-1 and TRBJ1-1, with D tentatively TRBD1 (5 bases). The CDR3 totals 16 residues. Trimming cost V 0 bases and J 4 bases, with 15 bases left between them. Germline CDR1 and CDR2: MGHRA and YSYEKL. The CDR3 DNA follows: TGCGCCAGCAGCCAAGAGGCTTACGGGGGGAGCACTGAAGCTTTCTTT. Protein product: CASSQEAYGGSTEAFF.

This clone turned up a few times. The rearrangement uses TRBV28 and TRBJ2-1, with D possibly being TRBD1 (5 bases). CDR3 length: 14 residues. V shed 7 bases and J shed 0 bases, with 10 bases lying between them. Germline V gene data show CDR1 as MDHEN and CDR2 as SYDVKM. The chain's CDR3 is CASNRRNSYNEQFF. For the CDR3, the DNA is TGTGCCAGCAACAGGCGGAACTCCTACAATGAGCAGTTCTTC. Together with reference TRBV28 and TRBJ2-1, the CDR3 gives the full variable domain: DVKVTQSSRYLVKRTGEKVFLECVQDMDHENMFWYRQDPGLGLRLIYFSYDVKMKEKGDIPEGYSVSREKKERFSLILESASTNQTSMYLCASNRRNSYNEQFFGPGTRLTVL.